This entry concerns a single TCR beta chain. No antigen is known for it. TCRdb keeps only in-frame clones here, not all; method: immunoSEQ multiplex PCR. The profile covers more than 100,000 clones, with over 70% appearing a single time and around 20% taken by the ten largest. This sample was included in a study of T cell responses to AZD1222 COVID-19 vaccine. Findings and limits, study-wide: Donors were mostly white British, more females; clonal diversity possibly underestimated. Spike as a whole was targeted by vaccine-associated CD4 TCRs, dominant at 160-218 and 743-854.

CDR1 SGHAT and CDR2 FQNNGV come from the germline V gene. The V end was cut by 2 bases, the J end by 7 bases, with 11 bases between. The CDR3 loop spans 13 amino acids. The material sequenced was peripheral blood, taken on day 0 of AZD1222 vaccination. The origin of this receptor is an adult in good health. The chain links TRBV11-2 to TRBJ1-2; tentatively, D is TRBD1 (5 bases). Here the CDR3 DNA reads TGTGCCAGCAGCTTATCAACTGGGGGTGGCTACACCTTC. Translating gives CASSLSTGGGYTF.